The 31 T cell receptor beta chains below come from one sample, sequenced in a study of T-cell reconstitution after alpha-beta-depleted transplantation in children. Preparing the TCRbeta library involved the use of unique molecular identifiers. TCRdb reanalysed the PCR reads using MiXCR and keeps one entry per CDR3 protein. The sample has 900,000 or so distinct CDR3 sequences, 16% seen once. Sequenced here: PBMCs, mostly from graft donor cells, sampled 360 days after TCRalphabeta/CD19-depleted stem cell transplant. The receptors stem from a male patient aged 5 to 17 who had a stem cell transplant for acute lymphoblastic leukemia, so the T cells may come from the graft donor.

This clonotype was found many times. The chain carries TRBV2 and TRBJ2-7; the match to TRBD1 covers 8 bases. This CDR3 is 13 amino acids long. Trimming at V came to 8 bases and at J to 2 bases, leaving 5 bases not matched to a gene. Germline CDR1 reads SNHLY; CDR2 reads FYNNEI. CDR3 nucleotides: TGTGCCAGCGGGCCGGGACAGGCCTACGAGCAGTACTTC. Translating gives CASGPGQAYEQYF.

The chain links TRBV5-5 to TRBJ1-2, with D hard to call. The length of the CDR3 is 15 residues. The V gene lost 4 bases and the J gene lost 2 bases, with 15 bases spanning the gap. The V gene's germline CDR1 is SGHKS and CDR2 YYEKEE (reference sequence). This CDR3 reads CASSPATKLNYGYTF. The DNA for the CDR3 is TGTGCCAGCAGCCCGGCCACTAAACTGAACTATGGCTACACCTTC.

The chain carries TRBV4-2 and TRBJ2-5; tentative D call: TRBD2 (5 bases). Trimming pared 4 bases from V and 3 bases from J, leaving 12 bases between. Germline lookup yields CDR1 LGHNA and CDR2 YNFKEQ. CDR3 length equals 14 residues. CDR3 in DNA: TGTGCCAGCAGCCCCGGGGTTCCCGAAGAGACCCAGTACTTC. Protein product: CASSPGVPEETQYF.

The V gene is TRBV4-1, the J gene TRBJ1-3; D perhaps matches TRBD1 (6 bases). CDR3 length: 16 residues. Germline V gives CDR1 MGHRA, CDR2 YSYEKL. Deletions cut 1 base from V and 2 bases from J, with 12 bases between. The CDR3 loop reads CASSQVPQGTGNTIYF. The CDR3 nucleotides are TGCGCCAGCAGCCAAGTCCCACAGGGAACTGGAAACACCATATATTTT.

This chain links TRBV7-9 with TRBJ2-3, with 9 bases matching TRBD2. Germline V gene lookup returns CDR1 SEHNR and CDR2 FQNEAQ (reference sequence). The CDR3 is 16 amino acids. The V and J ends lost 5 bases and 4 bases, in that order; junction bases with no gene match: 10. The CDR3 loop reads CASSPIAGDYPDTQYF. The CDR3 DNA sequence: TGTGCCAGCAGCCCCATAGCGGGAGATTACCCAGATACGCAGTATTTT.

The chain employs TRBV5-1 and TRBJ2-4; a weak D match, TRBD1 (8 bases). Germline V gives CDR1 SGHRS, CDR2 YFSETQ. The ends were cut back, 0 bases at V and 8 bases at J, with 18 bases in the middle. The CDR3 runs to 16 residues. The CDR3 loop is CASSLDRGGVEDIQYF. As DNA, the CDR3 is TGCGCCAGCAGCTTGGACAGGGGGGGGGTAGAGGACATTCAGTACTTC.

The chain joins TRBV12-3 or TRBV12-4 to TRBJ2-7; maybe TRBD2 (7 bases). V lost 7 bases and J lost 2, with 18 bases in between. This CDR3 is 15 amino acids long. The chain's CDR3 is CASTSGGGIPYEQYF. CDR3 bases: TGTGCCAGCACCTCGGGGGGCGGGATACCCTACGAGCAGTACTTC.

In its sample, this clonotype was seen many times. The chain couples TRBV5-1 to TRBJ2-2; 12 bases line up with TRBD2. CDR1 is SGHRS, CDR2 YFSETQ, per germline. CDR3 length equals 16 residues. V gave up 7 bases and J gave up 5 bases; unmatched junction bases: 9. The CDR3 loop reads CASRPSLAGGTGELFF. The CDR3, as DNA: TGCGCCAGCCGACCCTCGCTAGCGGGAGGGACCGGGGAGCTGTTTTTT.

This clonotype was seen a few times. The chain is built from TRBV5-1 and TRBJ2-1; 10 positions match TRBD1. This CDR3 has 18 amino acids. The germline gives CDR1 SGHRS, CDR2 YFSETQ. V lost 2 bases, J lost 1 base, and 9 bases stayed unmatched. Written as DNA, the CDR3 is TGCGCCAGCAGCTTCCGGGACAGGGGACGGGGGTCCTACAATGAGCAGTTCTTC. Protein sequence: CASSFRDRGRGSYNEQFF.

The chain is built from TRBV15 and TRBJ2-5, with TRBD1 matching 7 bases. CDR3 length: 14 residues. Germline CDR1 reads LNHNV; CDR2 reads YYDKDF (reference sequence). The trim removed 8 bases at V and 4 bases at J, leaving 10 bases unmatched. The CDR3: CATWNSGGRETQYF. Here the CDR3 DNA reads TGTGCCACCTGGAATTCAGGGGGTAGAGAGACCCAGTACTTC.

The rearrangement links TRBV4-1 to TRBJ1-4; D might be TRBD1 (6 bases). CDR1 is MGHRA and CDR2 is YSYEKL in the germline V gene. V was clipped by 4 bases and J by 8 bases, with 17 bases between them. The CDR3 is made up of 15 amino acids. This CDR3 reads CASSLIAQGREKLFF. The CDR3 nucleotides are TGCGCCAGCAGCCTGATCGCACAGGGACGAGAAAAACTGTTTTTT.

There are a few counts of this clonotype. This chain connects TRBV20-1 to TRBJ1-2, with 8 bases identical to TRBD1. Losses at the gene ends were 6 bases for V and 8 bases for J; bases not matched to a gene: 5. The germline CDR1 and CDR2 sequences are DFQATT and SNEGSKA (reference sequence). The CDR3 is 11 amino acids. For the CDR3, the DNA is TGCAGTGCCGGACAGGGTTCGGGCTACACCTTC. As protein: CSAGQGSGYTF.

J is TRBJ2-7 and V is TRBV12-5; D perhaps matches TRBD1 (6 bases). The germline V gene encodes CDR1 LGHNT and CDR2 FRNRAP. The length of the CDR3 is 15 residues. The V and J ends lost 6 bases and 3 bases respectively, with 18 bases between them. The CDR3 nucleotides are TGTGCTAGTGGCCCTTCCCGACAGGTTAGCTACGAGCAGTACTTC. The encoded protein is CASGPSRQVSYEQYF.

This chain uses TRBV9 with TRBJ2-1, with TRBD2 matching 10 bases. V shed 4 bases and J 8 bases; nucleotides not matched to a gene: 9. Germline assignment: CDR1 SGDLS and CDR2 YYNGEE. The CDR3 runs 15 residues. The CDR3 spells CASSLTSGILDEQFF. The CDR3 nucleotides are TGTGCCAGCAGCTTAACTAGCGGGATTCTCGATGAGCAGTTCTTC. Full variable domain (rest looked up from reference TRBV9 and TRBJ2-1): DSGVTQTPKHLITATGQRVTLRCSPRSGDLSVYWYQQSLDQGLQFLIQYYNGEERAKGNILERFSAQQFPDLHSELNLSSLELGDSALYFCASSLTSGILDEQFFGPGTRLTVL.

This clonotype was recorded at least ten times. This chain connects TRBV29-1 to TRBJ2-1; 11 nucleotides align to TRBD1. The CDR3 length is 12 residues. CDR1 is SQVTM and CDR2 is ANQGSEA in the germline V gene. V lost 7 bases and J lost 9; bases outside the gene matches: 5. The DNA for the CDR3 is TGCAGCGCATGGACAGGGGGCGGTGAGCAGTTCTTC. Amino acids: CSAWTGGGEQFF.

This chain links TRBV20-1 with TRBJ2-1, with 8 bases that match TRBD2. V shed 3 bases and J 7 bases; nucleotides not matched to a gene: 17. The CDR3 consists of 17 residues. Per the germline V gene, CDR1 is DFQATT and CDR2 is SNEGSKA (reference sequence). The CDR3 DNA reads TGCAGTGCTAGCGGGAGGGCCGACAATTTTCGGTTAAATGAGCAGTTCTTC. Its translation is CSASGRADNFRLNEQFF.

The chain combines TRBV30 with TRBJ2-3; D may be TRBD2 (6 bases). The CDR3 sequence is 14 residues long. Trimming removed 0 bases from V and 5 bases from J, with 12 bases in between. Germline CDR1 reads GTSNPN; CDR2 reads SVGIG (reference sequence). The CDR3 spells CAWSVGLPGDTQYF. DNA for the CDR3: TGTGCCTGGAGTGTGGGACTGCCGGGAGATACGCAGTATTTT.

The table lists this clonotype with many counts. This chain uses TRBV27 with TRBJ2-2; TRBD2 agrees at 10 bases. Germline V gene data show CDR1 as MNHEY and CDR2 as SMNVEV (reference sequence). This CDR3 is built from 15 residues. Trimming at V came to 6 bases and at J to 4 bases, leaving 5 bases not matched to a gene. The CDR3 sequence: CASRPSGRSTGELFF. CDR3 coding DNA: TGTGCCAGCAGGCCTAGCGGGAGATCCACCGGGGAGCTGTTTTTT.

The chain links TRBV7-9 to TRBJ1-1, with 9 bases fitting TRBD1. CDR1 is SEHNR and CDR2 is FQNEAQ in the germline V gene (reference sequence). The CDR3 is 12 residues long. The junction had 6 bases not matched to a gene; V was cut back by 10 bases and J by 6 bases. The CDR3 reads CATGTGISEAFF. CDR3 in DNA: TGTGCCACCGGGACAGGGATCTCTGAAGCTTTCTTT.

The sample holds a few counts of this clonotype. The chain carries TRBV6-1 and TRBJ2-3, with TRBD2 matching 7 bases. The CDR3 has 15 amino acids. Germline V gene lookup returns CDR1 MNHNS and CDR2 SASEGT. The J segment lost 6 bases and the V segment lost 2 bases, leaving 8 bases of the junction unmatched. CDR3 nucleotides: TGTGCCAGCAGTGAACTGGGTGGGGGGGACGATACGCAGTATTTT. Amino acid sequence: CASSELGGGDDTQYF.

This clonotype was seen many times. This chain connects TRBV4-2 to TRBJ2-1; 8 nucleotides align to TRBD2. The trim removed 4 bases at V and 2 bases at J, leaving 7 bases unmatched. Germline-derived CDR1 and CDR2 are LGHNA and YNFKEQ. The CDR3 runs to 16 residues. DNA for the CDR3: TGTGCCAGCAGCCCGCTTGCGGGAGGCACCTACAATGAGCAGTTCTTC. Amino acid sequence: CASSPLAGGTYNEQFF.

This clonotype was seen more than once but under ten times. In nucleotides, the CDR3 is TGTGCCAGCAGCTTAGCAGGGTACGGTCAGCCCCAGCATTTT. It yields the protein CASSLAGYGQPQHF. V and J are TRBV7-6 and TRBJ1-5, with unresolved D. V lost 0 bases and J lost 6, with 9 bases in between. Germline CDR1 and CDR2: SGHVS and FNYEAQ. The CDR3 loop spans 14 amino acids.

V usage is TRBV3-1 and J usage is TRBJ2-7; perhaps D is TRBD1 or TRBD2 (5 bases each). Germline V CDR1 and CDR2: LGHDT, YNNKEL (reference sequence). Trimming removed 3 bases at V and 2 bases at J, with 11 bases between. The CDR3 is 14 residues long. The CDR3 reads CASSHWDGPYEQYF. The CDR3 bases are TGTGCCAGCAGCCACTGGGACGGGCCCTACGAGCAGTACTTC.

The chain employs TRBV23-1 and TRBJ2-7; D possibly matches TRBD1 or TRBD2 (5 bases each). Being an ORF, TRBV23-1 has a function that is uncertain. V was cut by 8 bases and J by 2 bases, with 16 bases left in between. This CDR3 has 14 residues. The CDR3 is CASGDQQTTYEQYF. The CDR3 nucleotides read TGCGCCAGCGGGGACCAGCAGACCACCTACGAGCAGTACTTC.

This clonotype was seen more than once but under ten times. The J gene is TRBJ2-1, the V gene TRBV7-9, with D maybe TRBD1 (5 bases). Looked up from germline, CDR1 is SEHNR and CDR2 is FQNEAQ (reference sequence). The length of the CDR3 is 14 residues. V dropped 1 base and J dropped 10 bases, with 14 bases sitting between them. The CDR3 is CASSLEIRALEQFF. DNA of the CDR3: TGTGCCAGCAGCTTAGAGATCAGGGCTTTAGAGCAGTTCTTC.

This clonotype was detected only a few times. The rearrangement joins TRBV6-6 to TRBJ1-1; D unresolved. This CDR3 has 13 amino acids. The V end was cut by 4 bases, the J end by 11 bases, with 17 bases between. Germline loops: CDR1 MNHNY, CDR2 SVGAGI (reference sequence). The CDR3 DNA sequence: TGTGCCAGCAGTTCCCCCTCGGCCGCAAAGGCTTTCTTT. Its translation: CASSSPSAAKAFF.

This clonotype was observed a single time. The genes are TRBV7-2 and TRBJ1-3; D remains ambiguous. The CDR3 spans 14 residues. Germline V gives CDR1 SGHTA, CDR2 FQGNSA. With 4 bases removed from V and 4 bases from J, the gap between germline ends came to 11 bases. The DNA for the CDR3 is TGTGCCAGCAGCTCCAAATTAAGGGGAAACACCATATATTTT. Its translation: CASSSKLRGNTIYF.

CDR3 sequence: CASSQDSGTGGYEQYF. CDR3 in DNA: TGCGCCAGCAGCCAAGATTCCGGTACAGGGGGGTACGAGCAGTACTTC. The rearrangement links TRBV4-1 to TRBJ2-7; TRBD1 agrees at 8 bases. In germline, CDR1 is MGHRA, CDR2 YSYEKL. V trimming: 0 bases; J trimming: 4 bases; junction bases outside the gene matches: 8. This CDR3 has 16 amino acids.

This clonotype was seen a handful of times. This chain links TRBV24-1 with TRBJ2-3, with 8 bases identical to TRBD1. The J segment lost 1 base and the V segment lost 0 bases, leaving 5 bases of the junction unmatched. CDR3 length: 17 residues. Germline V gives CDR1 KGHDR, CDR2 SFDVKD. The CDR3, as DNA: TGTGCCACCAGTGATTTGCGCGGACAGGGTCGCACAGATACGCAGTATTTT. Translating gives CATSDLRGQGRTDTQYF.

Here the CDR3 reads CAWTGGNTGELFF. In DNA form, the CDR3 reads TGTGCCTGGACCGGGGGGAACACCGGGGAGCTGTTTTTT. The chain employs TRBV30 and TRBJ2-2; D may be TRBD2 (6 bases). In germline, CDR1 is GTSNPN, CDR2 SVGIG (reference sequence). The CDR3 is 13 residues long. The V gene lost 4 bases and the J gene lost 1 base, with 7 bases spanning the gap.

There are many counts of this clonotype. V and J are TRBV20-1 and TRBJ2-1; D call uncertain. With 5 bases removed from V and 4 bases from J, the gap between germline ends came to 12 bases. Germline CDR1 reads DFQATT; CDR2 reads SNEGSKA (reference sequence). The CDR3 is 13 residues long. The CDR3 loop reads CSARGISYNEQFF. The CDR3 region has the DNA TGCAGTGCTCGCGGAATTTCGTACAATGAGCAGTTCTTC.